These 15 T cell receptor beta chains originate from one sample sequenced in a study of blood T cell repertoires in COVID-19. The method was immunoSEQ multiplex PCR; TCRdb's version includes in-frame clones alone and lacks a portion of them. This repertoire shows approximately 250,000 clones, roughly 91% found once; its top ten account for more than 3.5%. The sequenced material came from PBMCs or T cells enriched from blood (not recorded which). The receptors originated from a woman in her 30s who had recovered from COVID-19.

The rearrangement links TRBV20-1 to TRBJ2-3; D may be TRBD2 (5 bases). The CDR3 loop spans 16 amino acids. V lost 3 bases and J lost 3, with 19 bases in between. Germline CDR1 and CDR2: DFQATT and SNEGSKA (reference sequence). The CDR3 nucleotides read TGCAGTGCTAGTCCCGGGAAAGAGGCCTTGACAGATACGCAGTATTTT. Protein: CSASPGKEALTDTQYF.

This CDR3 is CASIKVWTSGNNEQFF. DNA of the CDR3: TGTGCCAGCATTAAAGTGTGGACTAGCGGGAACAATGAGCAGTTCTTC. This rearrangement joins TRBV27 to TRBJ2-1, with TRBD2 matching 12 bases. This CDR3 comprises 16 residues. Germline CDR1 and CDR2: MNHEY and SMNVEV (reference sequence). V lost 7 bases to trimming and J lost 5 bases; unmatched junction nucleotides: 9.

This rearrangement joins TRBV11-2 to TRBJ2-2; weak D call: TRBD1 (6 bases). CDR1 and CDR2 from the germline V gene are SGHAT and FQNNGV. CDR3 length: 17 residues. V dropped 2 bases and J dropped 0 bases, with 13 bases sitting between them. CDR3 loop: CASSLYSGHPNTGELFF. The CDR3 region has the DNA TGTGCCAGCAGCTTATACTCGGGACATCCGAACACCGGGGAGCTGTTTTTT.

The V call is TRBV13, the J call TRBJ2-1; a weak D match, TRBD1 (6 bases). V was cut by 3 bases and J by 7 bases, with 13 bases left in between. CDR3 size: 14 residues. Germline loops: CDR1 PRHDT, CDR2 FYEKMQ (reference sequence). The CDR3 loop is CASSFGKRGNEQFF. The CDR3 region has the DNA TGTGCCAGCAGCTTCGGTAAAAGGGGGAATGAGCAGTTCTTC.

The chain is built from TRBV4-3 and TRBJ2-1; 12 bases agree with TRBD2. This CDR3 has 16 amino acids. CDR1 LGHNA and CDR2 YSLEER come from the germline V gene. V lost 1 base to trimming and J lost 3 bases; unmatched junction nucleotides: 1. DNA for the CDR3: TGCGCCAGCAGCCAAGGACTAGCGGGGGACTACAATGAGCAGTTCTTC. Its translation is CASSQGLAGDYNEQFF.

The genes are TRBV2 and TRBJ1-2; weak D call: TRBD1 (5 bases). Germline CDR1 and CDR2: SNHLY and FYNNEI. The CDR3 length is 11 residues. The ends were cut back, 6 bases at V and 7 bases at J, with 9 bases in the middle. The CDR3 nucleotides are TGTGCCAGCAGCCTCGGGGGTGGCTACACCTTC. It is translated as CASSLGGGYTF.

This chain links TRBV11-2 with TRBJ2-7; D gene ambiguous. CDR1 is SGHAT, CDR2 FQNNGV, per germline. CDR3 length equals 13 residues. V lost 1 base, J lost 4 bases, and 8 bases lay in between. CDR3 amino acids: CASSLGLFYEQYF. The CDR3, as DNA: TGTGCCAGCAGCTTAGGTCTATTTTACGAGCAGTACTTC.

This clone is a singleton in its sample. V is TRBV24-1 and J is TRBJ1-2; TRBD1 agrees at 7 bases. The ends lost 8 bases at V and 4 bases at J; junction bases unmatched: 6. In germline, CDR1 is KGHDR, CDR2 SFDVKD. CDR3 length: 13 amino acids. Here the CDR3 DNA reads TGTGCCACCACCCCGGGACAGTTCTATGGCTACACCTTC. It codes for CATTPGQFYGYTF.

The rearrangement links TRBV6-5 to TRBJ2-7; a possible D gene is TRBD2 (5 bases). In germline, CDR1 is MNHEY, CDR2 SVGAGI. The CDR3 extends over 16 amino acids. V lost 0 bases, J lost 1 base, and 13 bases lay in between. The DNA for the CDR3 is TGTGCCAGCAGTTACTCCTCGCGGGCACAGTCCTACGAGCAGTACTTC. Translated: CASSYSSRAQSYEQYF.

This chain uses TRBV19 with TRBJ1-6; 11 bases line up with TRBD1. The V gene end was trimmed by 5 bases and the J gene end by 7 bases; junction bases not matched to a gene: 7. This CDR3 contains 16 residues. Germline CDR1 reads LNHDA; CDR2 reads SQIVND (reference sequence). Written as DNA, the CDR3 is TGTGCCAGTAGTGCCGGACAGGGGGCGCTGAATTCACCCCTCCACTTT. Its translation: CASSAGQGALNSPLHF.

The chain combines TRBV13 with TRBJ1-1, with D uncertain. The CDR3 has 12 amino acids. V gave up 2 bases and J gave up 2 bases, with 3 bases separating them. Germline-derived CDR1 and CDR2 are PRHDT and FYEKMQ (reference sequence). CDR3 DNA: TGTGCCAGCAGCTTACCTAACACTGAAGCTTTCTTT. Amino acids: CASSLPNTEAFF.

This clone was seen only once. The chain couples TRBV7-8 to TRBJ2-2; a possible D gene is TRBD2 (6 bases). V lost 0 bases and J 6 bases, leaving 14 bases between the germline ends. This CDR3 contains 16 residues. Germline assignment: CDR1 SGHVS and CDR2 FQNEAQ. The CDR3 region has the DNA TGTGCCAGCAGCTTAGCGAGGAGGGAAGGGGCCGGGGAGCTGTTTTTT. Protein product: CASSLARREGAGELFF.

This chain's CDR3 is CSASFRGARTEAFF. CDR3 nucleotides: TGCAGTGCTAGTTTCCGGGGGGCAAGAACTGAAGCTTTCTTT. J is TRBJ1-1 and V is TRBV20-1, with a possible D match to TRBD1 (6 bases). This CDR3 contains 14 residues. Between the trimmed V and J ends, which lost 3 bases and 5 bases, there was a span of 16 bases. Germline assignment: CDR1 DFQATT and CDR2 SNEGSKA (reference sequence).

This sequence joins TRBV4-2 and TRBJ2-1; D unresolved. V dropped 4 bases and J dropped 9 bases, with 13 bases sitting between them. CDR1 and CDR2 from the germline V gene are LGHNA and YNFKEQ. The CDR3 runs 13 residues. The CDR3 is CASSPQRSGEQFF. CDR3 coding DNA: TGTGCCAGCAGCCCACAACGGTCGGGTGAGCAGTTCTTC.

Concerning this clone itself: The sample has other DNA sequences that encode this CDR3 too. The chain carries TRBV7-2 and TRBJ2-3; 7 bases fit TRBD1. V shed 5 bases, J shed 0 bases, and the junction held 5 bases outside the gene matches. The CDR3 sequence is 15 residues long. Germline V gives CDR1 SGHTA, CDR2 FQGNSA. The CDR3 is CASSLGDSSTDTQYF. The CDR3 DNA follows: TGTGCCAGCAGCCTTGGGGACAGTAGCACAGATACGCAGTATTTT.